This note documents a single T cell receptor (beta chain) sequence. The data stem from a study of cytotoxic CD8 clonotypes in ibrutinib-treated CLL. TCRdb keeps only in-frame clones here, not all; method: immunoSEQ multiplex PCR. The sample records 150,000 or so clones, around 82% being singletons. Per germline, CDR1 SGDLS and CDR2 YYNGEE. The CDR3 is 13 residues long. V was clipped by 3 bases and J by 8 bases, with 11 bases between them. The genes are TRBV9 and TRBJ1-4, with D perhaps TRBD1 (6 bases). This TCR was sampled from a human donor with chronic lymphocytic leukemia. This sample comprised PBMCs, obtained after 36 months of ibrutinib treatment. The CDR3 DNA follows: TGTGCCAGCAGCGCACAGGGTTGGGAAAAACTGTTTTTT. It is translated as CASSAQGWEKLFF.